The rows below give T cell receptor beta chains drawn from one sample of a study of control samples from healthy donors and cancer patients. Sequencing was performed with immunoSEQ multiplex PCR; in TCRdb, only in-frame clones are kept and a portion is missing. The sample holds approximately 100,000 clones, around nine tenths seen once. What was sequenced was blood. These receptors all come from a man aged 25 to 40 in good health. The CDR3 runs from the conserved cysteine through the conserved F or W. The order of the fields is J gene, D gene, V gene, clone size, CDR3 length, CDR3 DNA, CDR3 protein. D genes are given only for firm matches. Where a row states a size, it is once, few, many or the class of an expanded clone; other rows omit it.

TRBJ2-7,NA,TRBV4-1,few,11,TGCGCCAGCAGCCTTGACCGTGTGCAGTACTTC,CASSLDRVQYF
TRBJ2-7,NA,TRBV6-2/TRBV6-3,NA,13,TGTGCCAGCAGTTACTCTGGCAGCTACGAGCAGTACTTC,CASSYSGSYEQYF
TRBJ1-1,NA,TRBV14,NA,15,TGTGCCAGCAGCCAAGCGCGGGGGCGAGGCACTGAAGCTTTCTTT,CASSQARGRGTEAFF
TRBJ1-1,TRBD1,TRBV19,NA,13,TGTGCCAGTAGTCGGACCAGGGGGTATGAAGCTTTCTTT,CASSRTRGYEAFF
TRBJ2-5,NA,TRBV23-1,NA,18,TGCGCCAGCAGTCAAGCCCCCAGAATAAAAGAAACTGTTGAGACCCAGTACTTC,CASSQAPRIKETVETQYF
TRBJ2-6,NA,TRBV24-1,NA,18,TGTGCCACCAGTGGAGGCAGGGGCCCATACTCTGGGGCCAACGTCCTGACTTTC,CATSGGRGPYSGANVLTF
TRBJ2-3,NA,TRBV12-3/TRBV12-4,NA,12,TGTGCCAGCAGTCCCTTTGGGGATACGCAGTATTTT,CASSPFGDTQYF
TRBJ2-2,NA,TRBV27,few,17,TGTGCCAGCAGCTCGAAAACCGGGACGCTGGAGACCGGGGAGCTGTTTTTT,CASSSKTGTLETGELFF
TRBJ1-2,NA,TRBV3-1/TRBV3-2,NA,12,TGTGCCAGCAGCCAATCAGCATCCGGCTACACCTTC,CASSQSASGYTF
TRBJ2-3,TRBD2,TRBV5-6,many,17,TGTGCCAGCAGCTCGACAAAACTAGCGGCTAGCACAGATACGCAGTATTTT,CASSSTKLAASTDTQYF
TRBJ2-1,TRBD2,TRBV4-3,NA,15,TGCGCCAGCAGCCACGAGCGGGGGGGGTTGGATGAGCAGTTCTTC,CASSHERGGLDEQFF
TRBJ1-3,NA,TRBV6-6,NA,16,TGTGCCAGCAGTTACACCAAGACAGGCGTCGGAAACACCATATATTTT,CASSYTKTGVGNTIYF
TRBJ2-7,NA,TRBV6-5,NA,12,TGTGCCAGCAGGGCCCGCAGCGTCTCGTGGTACTTC,CASRARSVSWYF
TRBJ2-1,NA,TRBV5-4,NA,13,TGTGCCAGCAGCTTTAGTGAACCCAATGAGCAGTTCTTC,CASSFSEPNEQFF
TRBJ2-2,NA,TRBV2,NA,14,TGTGCCAGCAATACAGAATCGAACACCGGGGAGCTGTTTTTT,CASNTESNTGELFF
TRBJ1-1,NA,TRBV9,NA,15,TGTGCCAGCAGCCCATCTCTTGGGAAACACACTGAAGCTTTCTTT,CASSPSLGKHTEAFF
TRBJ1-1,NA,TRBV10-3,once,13,TGTGCCATCAGAGGACTTGGACAGAATGAAGCTTTCTTT,CAIRGLGQNEAFF
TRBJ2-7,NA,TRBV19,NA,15,TGTGCCAGTAGTATATCGAGTGACCTAGGCTACGAGCAGTACTTC,CASSISSDLGYEQYF